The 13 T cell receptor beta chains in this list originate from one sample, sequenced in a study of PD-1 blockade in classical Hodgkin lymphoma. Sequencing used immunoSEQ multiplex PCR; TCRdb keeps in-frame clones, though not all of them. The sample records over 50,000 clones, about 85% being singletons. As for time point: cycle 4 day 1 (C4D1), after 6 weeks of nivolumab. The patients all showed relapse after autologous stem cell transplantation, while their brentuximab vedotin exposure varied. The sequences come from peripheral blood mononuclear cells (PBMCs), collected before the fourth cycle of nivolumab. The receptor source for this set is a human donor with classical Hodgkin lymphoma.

CDR3 in DNA: TGTGCCAGCAGCTTAGGGGGAACAGGGTCGTTCGAAAAACTGTTTTTT. Encoded protein: CASSLGGTGSFEKLFF. This sequence joins TRBV7-9 and TRBJ1-4; D is perhaps TRBD1 (6 bases). Germline V CDR1 and CDR2: SEHNR, FQNEAQ (reference sequence). There are 16 residues in the CDR3. The V and J ends lost 1 base and 8 bases respectively, with 17 bases between them. Supplemented by reference TRBV7-9 and TRBJ1-4, the full variable domain reads DTGVSQNPRHKITKRGQNVTFRCDPISEHNRLYWYRQTLGQGPEFLTYFQNEAQLEKSRLLSDRFSAERPKGSFSTLEIQRTEQGDSAMYLCASSLGGTGSFEKLFFGSGTQLSVL.

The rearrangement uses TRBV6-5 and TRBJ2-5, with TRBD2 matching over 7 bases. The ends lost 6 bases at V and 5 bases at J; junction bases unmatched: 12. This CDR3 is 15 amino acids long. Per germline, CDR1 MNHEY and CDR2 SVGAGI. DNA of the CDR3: TGTGCCAGCAGCCAACGGGGGACTAAAGGGGAGACCCAGTACTTC. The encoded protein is CASSQRGTKGETQYF.

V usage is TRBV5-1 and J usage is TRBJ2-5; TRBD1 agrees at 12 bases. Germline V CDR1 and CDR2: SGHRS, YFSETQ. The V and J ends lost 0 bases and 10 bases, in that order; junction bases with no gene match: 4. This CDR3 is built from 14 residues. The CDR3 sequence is CASSLEGQGAGQYF. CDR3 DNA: TGCGCCAGCAGCTTGGAGGGACAGGGGGCAGGCCAGTACTTC.

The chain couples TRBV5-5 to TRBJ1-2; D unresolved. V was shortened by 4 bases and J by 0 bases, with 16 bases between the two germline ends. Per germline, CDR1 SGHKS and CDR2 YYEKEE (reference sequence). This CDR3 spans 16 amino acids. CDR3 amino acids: CASSPELPLANYGYTF. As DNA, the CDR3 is TGTGCCAGCAGCCCGGAACTTCCTTTAGCTAACTATGGCTACACCTTC.

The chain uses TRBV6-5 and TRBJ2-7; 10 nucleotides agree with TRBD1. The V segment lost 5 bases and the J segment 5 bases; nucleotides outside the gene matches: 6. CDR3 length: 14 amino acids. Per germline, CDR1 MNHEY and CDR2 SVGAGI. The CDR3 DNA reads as TGTGCCAGCAGTCGGGACAGGGGTCTCCACGAGCAGTACTTC. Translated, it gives CASSRDRGLHEQYF.

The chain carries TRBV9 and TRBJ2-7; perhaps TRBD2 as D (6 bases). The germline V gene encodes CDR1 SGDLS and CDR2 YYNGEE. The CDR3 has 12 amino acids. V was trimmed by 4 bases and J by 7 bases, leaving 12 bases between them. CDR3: CASSRTTGEQYF. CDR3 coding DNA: TGTGCCAGCAGCCGGACTACGGGAGAGCAGTACTTC.

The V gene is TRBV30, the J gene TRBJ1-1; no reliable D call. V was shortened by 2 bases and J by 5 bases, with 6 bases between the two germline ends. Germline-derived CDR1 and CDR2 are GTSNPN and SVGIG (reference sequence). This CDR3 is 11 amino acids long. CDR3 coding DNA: TGTGCCTGGAGTACTGGGACTGAAGCTTTCTTT. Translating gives CAWSTGTEAFF.

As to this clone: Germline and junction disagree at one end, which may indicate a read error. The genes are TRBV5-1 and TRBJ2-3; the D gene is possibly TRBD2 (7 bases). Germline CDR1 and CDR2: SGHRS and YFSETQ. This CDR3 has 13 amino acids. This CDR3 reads CASSLFGSGGGDF. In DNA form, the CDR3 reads TGCGCCAGCAGCTTGTTTGGGTCGGGGGGCGGTGATTTT.

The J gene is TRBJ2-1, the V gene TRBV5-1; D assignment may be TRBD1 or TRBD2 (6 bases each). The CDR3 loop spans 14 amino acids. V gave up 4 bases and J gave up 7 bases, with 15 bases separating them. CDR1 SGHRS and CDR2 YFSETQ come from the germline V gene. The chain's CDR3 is CASSGEGGTNEQFF. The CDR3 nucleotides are TGCGCCAGCAGCGGAGAGGGGGGCACGAATGAGCAGTTCTTC.

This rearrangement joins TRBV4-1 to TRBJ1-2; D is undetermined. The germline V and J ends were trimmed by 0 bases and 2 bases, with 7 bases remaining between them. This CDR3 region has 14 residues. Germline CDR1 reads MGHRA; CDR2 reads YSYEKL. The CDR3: CASSQERTNYGYTF. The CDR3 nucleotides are TGCGCCAGCAGCCAAGAGAGGACCAACTATGGCTACACCTTC.

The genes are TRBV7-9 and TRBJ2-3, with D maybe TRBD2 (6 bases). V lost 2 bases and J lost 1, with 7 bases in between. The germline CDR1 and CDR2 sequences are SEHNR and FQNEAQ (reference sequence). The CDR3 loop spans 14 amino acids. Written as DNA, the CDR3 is TGTGCCAGCAGCTTAACGGGGGGCACAGATACGCAGTATTTT. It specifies CASSLTGGTDTQYF.

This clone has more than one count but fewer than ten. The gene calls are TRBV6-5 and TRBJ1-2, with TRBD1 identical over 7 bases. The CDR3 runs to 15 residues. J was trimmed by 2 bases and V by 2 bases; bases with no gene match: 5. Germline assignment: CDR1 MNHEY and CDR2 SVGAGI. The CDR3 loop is CASSYQGDTNYGYTF. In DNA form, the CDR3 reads TGTGCCAGCAGTTACCAGGGGGATACCAACTATGGCTACACCTTC.

DNA of the CDR3: TGTGCCAGCAGCCAAGAAGCACAGGGGCTCGGATCACCCCTCCACTTT. It translates to CASSQEAQGLGSPLHF. The rearrangement links TRBV4-2 to TRBJ1-6, with 7 bases matching TRBD1. V shed 0 bases and J 10 bases; nucleotides not matched to a gene: 9. The CDR3 spans 16 residues. Germline V CDR1 and CDR2: LGHNA, YNFKEQ.